Sequencing of this TCR beta chain was carried out in a study of T cells in localized non-small cell lung cancer. This clone was seen only a few times. TCRdb keeps only in-frame clones here, not all; method: immunoSEQ multiplex PCR. The table has around 3,500 clones, 33% seen once. This TCR came from a woman aged 40 to 75 with stage I lung adenocarcinoma. Material: normal lung tissue next to the tumor, obtained before any cancer treatment.

The CDR3 sequence: CASSSPNREQYF. The CDR3 DNA follows: TGTGCCAGCAGTTCGCCAAACAGGGAGCAGTACTTC. The rearrangement joins TRBV6-8 to TRBJ2-7; weak D call: TRBD1 (5 bases). Trimming shortened V by 4 bases and J by 7 bases, and 11 bases separated the two germline ends. The CDR3 covers 12 residues. Looked up from germline, CDR1 is MNHGY and CDR2 is SAAAGT.